Below, 18 T cell receptor beta chains from the same sample are listed, as sequenced in a study of control samples from healthy donors and cancer patients. Using immunoSEQ multiplex PCR, the repertoire was profiled, and TCRdb retains in-frame clones only, with some absent. The table has 170,000 or so clones, around 90% seen once. The sequencing input was blood. These receptors were taken from a woman aged 40 to 49 in good health.

The chain recombines TRBV27 with TRBJ2-7; 8 bases agree with TRBD1. Trimming removed 3 bases from V and 2 bases from J; junction bases left unmatched: 3. Germline V gives CDR1 MNHEY, CDR2 SMNVEV (reference sequence). The CDR3 extends over 14 amino acids. In DNA, the CDR3 is TGTGCCAGCAGTTTGACAGGGGCTGCCTACGAGCAGTACTTC. It translates to CASSLTGAAYEQYF.

The chain couples TRBV19 to TRBJ2-5; D gene uncertain. The CDR3 covers 15 residues. Trimming removed 7 bases from V and 2 bases from J, with 17 bases in between. Germline V gives CDR1 LNHDA, CDR2 SQIVND (reference sequence). CDR3 DNA sequence: TGTGCCAGTACCCCAGGAGTGGTGGAACAAGAGACCCAGTACTTC. Protein product: CASTPGVVEQETQYF.

This chain uses TRBV3-1 (or the pseudogene TRBV3-2) with TRBJ2-1; D perhaps matches TRBD2 (5 bases). The CDR3 covers 16 residues. The germline V and J ends were trimmed by 1 base and 0 bases, with 10 bases remaining between them. Germline lookup yields CDR1 LGHDT and CDR2 YNNKEL (reference sequence). CDR3 region: CASSQGGPSSYNEQFF. CDR3 coding DNA: TGTGCCAGCAGCCAAGGCGGGCCTAGCTCCTACAATGAGCAGTTCTTC.

The chain couples TRBV28 to TRBJ1-5, with D unclear. Per the germline V gene, CDR1 is MDHEN and CDR2 is SYDVKM. This CDR3 spans 12 amino acids. With 8 bases removed from V and 1 base from J, the gap between germline ends came to 6 bases. This chain's CDR3 is CASGVSNQPQHF. CDR3 coding DNA: TGTGCCAGCGGGGTCAGCAATCAGCCCCAGCATTTT.

This chain connects TRBV7-9 to TRBJ2-7; D gene uncertain. The CDR3 is made up of 11 amino acids. Germline V gene data show CDR1 as SEHNR and CDR2 as FQNEAQ (reference sequence). Trimming took 8 bases from V and 4 from J, leaving 9 bases between them. The CDR3 loop is CASGSGYEQYF. The CDR3 DNA sequence: TGTGCCAGCGGTTCGGGTTACGAGCAGTACTTC.

The chain has TRBV12-5 and TRBJ1-2, with 7 bases aligning to TRBD1. The CDR3 loop spans 13 amino acids. CDR1 is LGHNT, CDR2 FRNRAP, per germline. The V and J ends lost 6 bases and 2 bases, in that order; junction bases with no gene match: 3. The CDR3 protein is CASGLTGNYGYTF. The CDR3 coding sequence is TGTGCTAGTGGGTTGACAGGGAACTATGGCTACACCTTC. The whole variable domain, filled in from reference TRBV12-5 and TRBJ1-2, reads DARVTQTPRHKVTEMGQEVTMRCQPILGHNTVFWYRQTMMQGLELLAYFRNRAPLDDSGMPKDRFSAEMPDATLATLKIQPSEPRDSAVYFCASGLTGNYGYTFGSGTRLTVV.

This clone is a singleton in its sample. The chain has TRBV28 and TRBJ1-1; D not resolved. V was shortened by 6 bases and J by 1 base, with 6 bases between the two germline ends. The CDR3 has 12 residues. Germline values: CDR1 MDHEN, CDR2 SYDVKM. CDR3 DNA sequence: TGTGCCAGCAGCGTACAGAACACTGAAGCTTTCTTT. It yields the protein CASSVQNTEAFF.

CDR3 loop: CASSLGQFNTEAFF. CDR3 sequence (DNA): TGTGCCAGCAGCTTGGGCCAGTTTAACACTGAAGCTTTCTTT. This chain joins TRBV9 and TRBJ1-1; the D is unclear. Germline V gene sequence: CDR1 SGDLS, CDR2 YYNGEE. There are 14 residues in the CDR3. V was clipped by 4 bases and J by 2 bases, with 12 bases between them.

The chain couples TRBV19 to TRBJ2-2, with 7 positions matching TRBD1. The CDR3 extends over 15 amino acids. Germline CDR1 and CDR2: LNHDA and SQIVND (reference sequence). V was clipped by 1 base and J by 9 bases; unmatched bases: 8. The DNA of the CDR3 is TGTGCCAGTAGTATAGTAGAGACAGGGAGCCGGGAGCTGTTTTTT. Its translation is CASSIVETGSRELFF.

This chain joins TRBV10-3 and TRBJ2-3, with 8 bases that match TRBD2. This CDR3 is built from 14 residues. V was pared by 4 bases and J by 3 bases, with 3 bases of the junction left unmatched. Germline V gene sequence: CDR1 ENHRY, CDR2 SYGVKD. The CDR3 nucleotides read TGTGCCATCAGTGCGGGGGGGCCGACAGATACGCAGTATTTT. Translated: CAISAGGPTDTQYF.

The chain recombines TRBV18 with TRBJ1-5; D might be TRBD1 (5 bases). This CDR3 is built from 14 residues. Germline assignment: CDR1 KGHSH and CDR2 LQKENI. The V and J ends lost 2 bases and 8 bases respectively, with 13 bases between them. CDR3 DNA sequence: TGTGCCAGCTCACCAGGGGCCCCCCCGGAGCCCCAGCATTTT. As protein: CASSPGAPPEPQHF.

V is TRBV6-2 or TRBV6-3 and J is TRBJ2-3; D not resolved. CDR3 length: 14 residues. The germline gives CDR1 MNHEY, CDR2 SVGEGT. V gave up 0 bases and J gave up 0 bases, with 4 bases separating them. The CDR3, as DNA: TGTGCCAGCAGTTACTCGGGCAGCACAGATACGCAGTATTTT. This codes for CASSYSGSTDTQYF.

The gene calls are TRBV27 and TRBJ2-1, with 11 bases identical to TRBD2. The CDR3 sequence is 16 residues long. The V gene's germline CDR1 is MNHEY and CDR2 SMNVEV (reference sequence). The V and J ends lost 0 bases and 4 bases, in that order; junction bases with no gene match: 2. Written as DNA, the CDR3 is TGTGCCAGCAGTTTATCTAGCGGGGGGGCTTACAATGAGCAGTTCTTC. Its translation is CASSLSSGGAYNEQFF.

The V call is TRBV7-9, the J call TRBJ1-1; 7 bases are a match to TRBD1. Germline lookup yields CDR1 SEHNR and CDR2 FQNEAQ (reference sequence). V gave up 1 base and J gave up 4 bases; unmatched junction bases: 3. The CDR3 is made up of 14 amino acids. CDR3 sequence reads: CASSLGTGPTEAFF. CDR3 in DNA: TGTGCCAGCAGCTTAGGGACAGGCCCCACTGAAGCTTTCTTT. Combining the CDR3 with reference TRBV7-9 and TRBJ1-1 gives the whole variable domain DTGVSQNPRHKITKRGQNVTFRCDPISEHNRLYWYRQTLGQGPEFLTYFQNEAQLEKSRLLSDRFSAERPKGSFSTLEIQRTEQGDSAMYLCASSLGTGPTEAFFGQGTRLTVV.

The chain links TRBV12-3 or TRBV12-4 to TRBJ1-1; unclear D gene. Between the trimmed V and J ends, which lost 3 bases and 5 bases, there was a span of 7 bases. This CDR3 region has 12 residues. The CDR3 nucleotides read TGTGCCAGCAGTTTCCACGGGACTGAAGCTTTCTTT. Its protein is CASSFHGTEAFF.

The count of this clone is one. This sequence joins TRBV10-3 and TRBJ1-6; D remains ambiguous. The CDR3 extends over 12 amino acids. Trimming removed 6 bases from V and 7 bases from J, with 7 bases in between. CDR1 is ENHRY and CDR2 is SYGVKD in the germline V gene. CDR3 in DNA: TGTGCCATCAGAGCCACGAATTCACCCCTCCACTTT. This codes for CAIRATNSPLHF.

This sequence joins TRBV10-3 and TRBJ2-4; a weak D match, TRBD2 (6 bases). This CDR3 spans 15 amino acids. Deletions cut 2 bases from V and 6 bases from J, with 14 bases between. The germline V gene has CDR1 ENHRY and CDR2 SYGVKD. This CDR3 is CAISERDQGGNIQYF. In DNA, the CDR3 is TGTGCCATCAGTGAGCGAGACCAGGGAGGAAACATTCAGTACTTC.

The CDR3 DNA reads TGTGCCAGCAGTTACTCGAGAAACCGTCGGAACACCATATATTTT. It specifies CASSYSRNRRNTIYF. The V and J genes are TRBV6-5 and TRBJ1-3; D remains unclear. Germline V CDR1 and CDR2: MNHEY, SVGAGI. The CDR3 contains 15 residues. The germline V and J ends were trimmed by 0 bases and 7 bases, with 13 bases remaining between them.